Listed below are T cell receptor beta chains from one sample, sequenced in a study of shared clonotypes between healthy human individuals. Repertoires were generated with immunoSEQ multiplex PCR, while TCRdb's copy carries only in-frame clones and drops some. The profile shows about 2 million clones, roughly 95% of them singletons. Sequenced material: naive CD8+ T cells sorted from blood. Receptor source: a man aged 18 to 35 in good health. Both conserved end residues are part of each CDR3. Each record gives: D gene, V gene, J gene, CDR3 protein, CDR3 DNA. D genes are given only for firm matches.

d_gene: NA; v_gene: TRBV6-6; j_gene: TRBJ2-2; CDR3aa: CASINSAGELFF; CDR3nt: TGTGCCAGCATTAACTCGGCCGGGGAGCTGTTTTTT
d_gene: NA; v_gene: TRBV5-6; j_gene: TRBJ1-2; CDR3aa: CASSVRSGYTF; CDR3nt: TGTGCCAGCAGCGTGAGGAGTGGCTACACCTTC
d_gene: NA; v_gene: TRBV20-1; j_gene: TRBJ2-1; CDR3aa: CSARVGVLEFF; CDR3nt: TGCAGTGCTAGAGTAGGGGTATTGGAGTTCTTC
d_gene: TRBD2; v_gene: TRBV7-8; j_gene: TRBJ2-1; CDR3aa: CASSLDQGLGREGYEQFF; CDR3nt: TGTGCCAGCAGCTTAGATCAAGGTCTCGGGAGGGAGGGCTATGAGCAGTTCTTC
d_gene: NA; v_gene: TRBV28; j_gene: TRBJ1-2; CDR3aa: CASSGSREAGYGYTF; CDR3nt: TGTGCCAGCAGTGGCAGTAGGGAGGCTGGCTATGGCTACACCTTC
d_gene: NA; v_gene: TRBV4-1; j_gene: TRBJ2-5; CDR3aa: CASSPSVSETQYF; CDR3nt: TGCGCCAGCAGCCCGTCCGTAAGCGAGACCCAGTACTTC
d_gene: NA; v_gene: TRBV7-2; j_gene: TRBJ2-5; CDR3aa: CASSLGIGTETQYF; CDR3nt: TGTGCCAGCAGCTTAGGTATAGGGACAGAGACCCAGTACTTC
d_gene: NA; v_gene: TRBV7-9; j_gene: TRBJ2-5; CDR3aa: CASSLGGGAETQYF; CDR3nt: TGTGCCAGCAGCTTAGGCGGCGGGGCAGAGACCCAGTACTTC
d_gene: NA; v_gene: TRBV5-1; j_gene: TRBJ2-5; CDR3aa: CASSLSGTRETQYF; CDR3nt: TGCGCCAGCAGCTTGTCGGGGACAAGGGAGACCCAGTACTTC
d_gene: NA; v_gene: TRBV27; j_gene: TRBJ2-4; CDR3aa: CASSFVGSGDIQYF; CDR3nt: TGTGCCAGCAGTTTCGTGGGCTCAGGGGACATTCAGTACTTC
d_gene: TRBD2; v_gene: TRBV7-9; j_gene: TRBJ2-3; CDR3aa: CASSFPRELTDTQYF; CDR3nt: TGTGCCAGCAGCTTCCCGCGGGAGCTCACAGATACGCAGTATTTT
d_gene: NA; v_gene: TRBV10-2; j_gene: TRBJ2-7; CDR3aa: CASSGVLPYEQYF; CDR3nt: TGCGCCAGCAGCGGGGTGCTTCCCTACGAGCAGTACTTC
d_gene: TRBD2; v_gene: TRBV27; j_gene: TRBJ2-3; CDR3aa: CASSLIGTSGSTDTQYF; CDR3nt: TGTGCCAGCAGTTTAATCGGGACTAGCGGGAGCACAGATACGCAGTATTTT